The present TCR beta chain was sequenced within a study of a mutant IDH1 vaccine in newly diagnosed glioma. Study summary: The initiation of vaccination occurred 4-6 weeks after radiotherapy alone, or with temozolomide cycles. Therapy received beforehand was radiotherapy, temozolomide, or both, with most patients given both. Treated patients showed a male proportion of around 62%, a female proportion of 37.5%, and a mean age of about 44 years. Visit V12 was scheduled at week 35 and visit V13 at week 47.

This table comes from immunoSEQ multiplex PCR, and its TCRdb copy is limited to in-frame clones, with some not included. This sample has fewer than 95,000 clones, with roughly four fifths found just once. The CDR3 runs 15 residues. V lost 1 base, J lost 4 bases, and 3 bases stayed unmatched. CDR1 and CDR2 (germline): MGHRA, YSYEKL. This clone was recorded a few times. What it binds is not known. Regarding time point: week 47, end of study. Each dose delivered 300 ug of mutant IDH1 20-mer peptide subcutaneously with imiquimod. This TCR came from a middle-aged man with glioma. Sequences were derived from PBMCs, sampled from a glioma patient whose treatment included an IDH1 peptide vaccine. The chain combines TRBV4-1 with TRBJ2-1; 8 positions match TRBD2. The CDR3 reads CASSQGSGKYNEQFF. The CDR3 DNA reads TGCGCCAGCAGCCAAGGTAGCGGGAAATACAATGAGCAGTTCTTC.